This TCR beta chain was profiled in a study of shared clonotypes between healthy human individuals. The wider study: Per-donor plates numbered three CD4 naive, three CD4 memory, two CD8 naive and one CD8 memory.

Study results and caveats: When compared with the clonotypes that were shared by all four sorted-subset donors, the non-shared clonotypes turned out to have lower generation probabilities. Blood alone was sampled, and tissue repertoires likely differ.

The sample holds a few counts of this clone. Its specificity is not known. The assay was immunoSEQ multiplex PCR, and TCRdb's table has in-frame clones only and misses some. The sample records around 1.1 million clones, about 72% being singletons. Between the trimmed V and J ends, which lost 6 bases and 7 bases, there was a span of 11 bases. The V gene's germline CDR1 is SGHRS and CDR2 YFSETQ. The CDR3 runs 12 residues. This sequence was found in a man aged 18 to 35 in good health. Some clones in this sample may be carry-over from other donors' samples. The sequenced sample consisted of memory CD4+ T cells from PBMCs. As for subset: CD45RA-negative fraction. The chain joins TRBV5-1 to TRBJ2-1; a weak D match, TRBD2 (5 bases). CDR3 amino acids: CASMATRNEQFF. The CDR3 DNA sequence: TGCGCCAGCATGGCCACTAGGAATGAGCAGTTCTTC.